One sample yielded the 2 T cell receptor beta chains listed below, sequenced in a study of neurological immune-mediated disorders. TCRdb fed the 5' RACE reads into MiXCR, producing one record per CDR3 protein. The sample includes over 25,000 distinct CDR3 sequences, 1.5% of them seen just once. The sequenced material came from PBMCs. Source of these receptors: a woman in her twenties or thirties with multiple sclerosis.

This clonotype was counted ten times or more. The chain carries TRBV4-1 and TRBJ2-3; 9 nucleotides agree with TRBD2. This CDR3 region has 16 residues. Per the germline V gene, CDR1 is MGHRA and CDR2 is YSYEKL. With 0 bases clipped from V and 8 bases from J, the junction kept 9 bases outside the gene matches. The chain's CDR3 is CASSQDSGGLASTQYF. The CDR3 DNA reads as TGCGCCAGCAGCCAAGATTCAGGTGGACTAGCGTCTACGCAGTATTTT.

This clonotype was counted many times. This rearrangement joins TRBV7-9 to TRBJ2-1; D call uncertain. V was cut by 1 base and J by 1 base, with 17 bases left in between. Germline-derived CDR1 and CDR2 are SEHNR and FQNEAQ (reference sequence). The CDR3 runs to 18 residues. The CDR3 here is CASSLVRAAGWSYNEQFF. CDR3 bases: TGTGCCAGCAGCTTAGTTCGTGCGGCTGGATGGTCCTACAATGAGCAGTTCTTC.